This record covers a single T cell receptor (beta chain). There is no known antigen for this receptor. Nothing much larger sits one base from this clone, and base qualities are not available. The data were obtained in a study of T cells in Graves' hyperthyroidism and ophthalmopathy (dated by TCRdb to between 2018 and 2021). With respect to the entire study: Peripheral blood samples were taken at the time of initial diagnosis, prior to any treatment. TCR V-J signatures able to tell the groups apart were searched for in a discovery cohort of 90 to 100 patients, of whom under 45 had Graves' ophthalmopathy and 57 had stable Graves' hyperthyroidism. The paper describes TCR Vbeta CDR3 sequencing of 120 to 150 peripheral blood samples, made up of 43 ophthalmopathy patients, approximately 76 hyperthyroidism patients and about 17 progressor patients. In more than 5 Graves' hyperthyroidism patients, the study also compared T-cell repertoires from thyroid tissue with T-cell repertoires from blood. The approximately 98 discovery patients were randomly divided into training and test sets at a 7:3 ratio. After sampling, hyperthyroidism patients received methimazole starting at 30 mg daily, and ophthalmopathy patients received high-dose intravenous methylprednisolone. Prospective prediction of ophthalmopathy was tested in an independent validation cohort consisting of roughly 20 hyperthyroidism patients and around 16 patients who later progressed to ophthalmopathy. Study-wide findings and limitations: No statistical method was used to fix the sample size in advance, and group allocation was not hidden from the investigators. During validation, the model predicted progression to ophthalmopathy a median of approximately 6.5 months ahead of onset, with 70.59% sensitivity and 72.22% specificity. A 13 V-J signature model separated ophthalmopathy from stable hyperthyroidism, with over 85% sensitivity and roughly 84% specificity in cross-validation and 80%/75% in testing. Blood samples also contained most of the expanded thyroid clonotypes (frequency above 0.001), which suggests that blood repertoires may reflect thyroid immune responses.

Amplification of TCR beta CDR3 regions was carried out from RNA transcripts. For the first round of RT-PCR on the TCR CDR3, the HTBI primer set was used together with the Qiagen OneStep RT-PCR kit. Libraries were constructed in a second round of multiplex PCR, after which size selection and purification were carried out. Paired-end sequencing of the libraries was performed with 100 bp reads on an Illumina HiSeq2000. On the authors' methods: SOAPnuke was used to process the raw data, throwing out any read that contained adapters or uncalled bases, had a mean Phred below 15, or lacked an exact constant-primer or identifier match. High-quality paired reads were merged with COPE v1.2.5, and unique nucleotide sequences were defined as clonotypes. MiTCR v1.1 was used to align the clonotypes against IMGT TRBV, TRBD and TRBJ reference segments. Only V-J combinations with frequency above 0.0001, covering 99% to 99.2% of repertoires, were analysed. A TCS score was defined as the ratio of F50 (clonal expansion) to E x V (chaos), with BLOSUM62-based TCRdist applied between CDR3 peptides within each V-J. Welch's t-statistics and random forest reduced approximately 520 V-J features to roughly 13, which were used in a naive Bayes classifier (R e1071). The public reads were quality trimmed at Q25 with fastp and then assembled into clones with MiXCR by TCRdb, keeping productive beta chains. Each entry merges the rows of one CDR3 protein and shows their most common DNA and genes. The V and J calls, along with clone size, are taken from TCRdb and not from the paper's own processing. Within this sample are a few hundred thousand distinct CDR3 sequences, with less than 25% of them counted one time only. The ten most abundant clones make up approximately 25% of the sample.

Stable Graves' hyperthyroidism was defined as no progression to ophthalmopathy during 18 months of follow-up. Hyperthyroidism patients were newly diagnosed, had a disease duration of under 2 months, and were aged 18 to 65 years. The study excluded patients with uncontrolled infections, other autoimmune diseases, pregnancy or lactation. Clinical symptoms, serum thyroxine and TRAb, thyroid ultrasound, and orbital computed tomography formed the basis for the diagnoses. PBMCs were isolated from approximately 10 ml of fresh peripheral blood by Ficoll-Paque density gradient centrifugation. Total RNA was extracted using Trizol reagent, and RNA quality was assessed on an Agilent 2100 Bioanalyzer. V is shortened by 4 bases, J by 3 bases, and the region joining them spans 9 bases. The germline V gene encodes CDR1 LNHDA and CDR2 SQIVND (reference sequence). The CDR3 sequence holds 13 residues, the cysteine and phenylalanine included. Only CDR3 DNA remains: 39 bases, in frame from the first base.

The chain is made from TRBV19 and TRBJ1-1, and possibly TRBD1, on 5 matching bases. The clonotype was recovered from a young man with Graves' hyperthyroidism. The sample taken for sequencing was blood. The DNA reads TGTGCCAGTAGTACAGGGATTCACACTGAAGCTTTCTTT. It encodes CASSTGIHTEAFF.